These 8 T cell receptor beta chains share one sample of origin, sequenced in a study of blood T cell repertoires in COVID-19. The method was immunoSEQ multiplex PCR; TCRdb's version includes in-frame clones alone and lacks a portion of them. The data contain 200,000 to 250,000 clones, 88% of them singletons. Material: PBMCs or T cells enriched from blood (not recorded which). These receptors were obtained from a woman between 45 and 65 years old with acute COVID-19.

The chain employs TRBV5-4 and TRBJ1-2; 7 bases are shared with TRBD1. V shed 5 bases, J shed 3 bases, and the junction held 22 bases outside the gene matches. CDR1 and CDR2 from the germline V gene are SGHNT and YYREEE (reference sequence). This CDR3 is 19 amino acids long. The CDR3 reads CASRLTLIPSGRGDYGYTF. The CDR3 coding sequence is TGTGCCAGCAGATTAACTTTAATCCCCTCAGGCAGGGGGGACTATGGCTACACCTTC.

The chain recombines TRBV7-8 with TRBJ1-5; tentative D call: TRBD1 (5 bases). Trimming stripped 4 bases from V and 2 bases from J, with 12 bases between. The CDR3 runs to 15 residues. Germline lookup yields CDR1 SGHVS and CDR2 FQNEAQ. In nucleotides, the CDR3 is TGTGCCAGCAGCTCCACGGAACAGGGCAATCAGCCCCAGCATTTT. This gives the protein CASSSTEQGNQPQHF.

J is TRBJ2-5 and V is TRBV19, with a tentative D call TRBD2 (6 bases). V was clipped by 1 base and J by 13 bases, with 25 bases between them. Germline CDR1 LNHDA, CDR2 SQIVND (reference sequence). The CDR3 length is 16 residues. The CDR3 nucleotides read TGTGCCAGTAGTATAGCGTTGGGGCTAGCGAGCGCGGGTTTGTACTTC. Its protein is CASSIALGLASAGLYF.

The chain couples TRBV3-1 (or the pseudogene TRBV3-2) to TRBJ2-6, with 8 nucleotides matching TRBD2. There are 15 residues in the CDR3. V shed 8 bases, J shed 1 base, and the junction held 4 bases outside the gene matches. The germline CDR1 and CDR2 sequences are LGHDT and YNNKEL (reference sequence). DNA of the CDR3: TGTGCCAGCGGAGTAGCGGGGTCTGGGGCCAACGTCCTGACTTTC. As protein: CASGVAGSGANVLTF.

The gene calls are TRBV18 and TRBJ1-5; 7 nucleotides match TRBD1. The germline CDR1 and CDR2 sequences are KGHSH and LQKENI. J was trimmed by 5 bases and V by 5 bases; bases with no gene match: 6. This CDR3 has 14 amino acids. DNA of the CDR3: TGTGCCAGCTCATGGGACAGCGCGGATCAGCCCCAGCATTTT. It translates to CASSWDSADQPQHF.

The rearrangement uses TRBV29-1 and TRBJ2-7; 16 bases map to TRBD2. The CDR3 is made up of 17 amino acids. The trim removed 3 bases at V and 4 bases at J, leaving 9 bases unmatched. Germline values: CDR1 SQVTM, CDR2 ANQGSEA. The CDR3 bases are TGCAGCGTTGAGGGACTAGCGGGAGGGGCCGGGGCGTACGAGCAGTACTTC. It codes for CSVEGLAGGAGAYEQYF.

The V call is TRBV5-1, the J call TRBJ1-1; a possible D gene is TRBD1 (6 bases). With 4 bases removed from V and 4 bases from J, the gap between germline ends came to 14 bases. This CDR3 spans 14 amino acids. Germline V gives CDR1 SGHRS, CDR2 YFSETQ. The CDR3 coding sequence is TGCGCCAGCAGCATGGACAGTTTGGGCACTGAAGCTTTCTTT. Its protein is CASSMDSLGTEAFF.

The chain is built from TRBV7-2 and TRBJ2-7, with TRBD2 matching 10 bases. The CDR3 length is 16 residues. In germline, CDR1 is SGHTA, CDR2 FQGNSA. J lost 2 bases, V lost 5 bases, and 9 bases had no gene match. DNA for the CDR3: TGTGCCAGCAGCATTCCTAGCGGGAGCTTCGCCTACGAGCAGTACTTC. Encoded protein: CASSIPSGSFAYEQYF.